This T cell receptor (beta chain) originates from a study of blood T cell repertoires in COVID-19. About the study: Whether acute or convalescent, the COVID-19 samples came from the United States, Italy and Spain. T cells, B-cell-depleted T cells, or PBMCs supplied cDNA or gDNA.

Authors' data handling: Amplification of reference gene primers was used by the study to estimate nucleated cell counts. Generated by immunoSEQ multiplex PCR, the TCRdb table keeps only in-frame clones and is missing some. That table gives V, J and clone size, and the DNA gave D and trimming. The profile shows about 200,000 clones, approximately 88% of them singletons. The V end was cut by 0 bases, the J end by 7 bases, with 10 bases between. The CDR3 extends over 13 amino acids. The germline V gene encodes CDR1 SGHRS and CDR2 YFSETQ. J is TRBJ1-2 and V is TRBV5-1; a weak D match, TRBD1 (5 bases). The clonotype originates from a man in his forties or fifties with acute or convalescent COVID-19. The sample taken for sequencing was peripheral blood. CDR3 DNA sequence: TGCGCCAGCAGCTTGGAGGGACTAATTGGCTACACCTTC. This sequence encodes CASSLEGLIGYTF.